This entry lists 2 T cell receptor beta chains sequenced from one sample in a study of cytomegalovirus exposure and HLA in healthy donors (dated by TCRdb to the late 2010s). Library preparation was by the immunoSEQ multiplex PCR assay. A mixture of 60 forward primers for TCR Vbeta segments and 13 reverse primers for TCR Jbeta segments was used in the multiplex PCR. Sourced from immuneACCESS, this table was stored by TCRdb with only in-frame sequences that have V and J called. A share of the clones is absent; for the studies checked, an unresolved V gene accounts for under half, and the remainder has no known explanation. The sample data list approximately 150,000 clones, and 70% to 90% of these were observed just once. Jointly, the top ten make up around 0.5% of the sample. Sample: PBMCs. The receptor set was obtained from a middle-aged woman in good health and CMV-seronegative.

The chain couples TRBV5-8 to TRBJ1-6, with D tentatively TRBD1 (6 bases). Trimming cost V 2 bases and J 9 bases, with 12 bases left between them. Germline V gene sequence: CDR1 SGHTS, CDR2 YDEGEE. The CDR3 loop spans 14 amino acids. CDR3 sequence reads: CASSFSMGASPLHF. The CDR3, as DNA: TGTGCCAGCAGCTTTAGTATGGGGGCTTCACCCCTCCACTTT.

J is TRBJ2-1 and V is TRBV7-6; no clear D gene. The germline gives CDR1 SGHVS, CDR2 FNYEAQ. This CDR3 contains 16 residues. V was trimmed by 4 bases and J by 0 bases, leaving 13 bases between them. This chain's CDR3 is CASSYSRTSSYNEQFF. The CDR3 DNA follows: TGTGCCAGCAGCTACTCCCGCACGAGCTCCTACAATGAGCAGTTCTTC.